This T cell receptor beta chain was documented in a study of naive CD8 T cells in extremely preterm neonates. Study-level information: Reported adult age range differs: roughly 24-50 years versus about 20-50 years.

Sequencing was performed with immunoSEQ multiplex PCR; in TCRdb, only in-frame clones are kept and a portion is missing. The sample includes around 6,400 clones, about 98% seen only once; the top ten take over 0.3%. Study observations and caveats: Compared with older groups, preterm CDR3s were shorter, with fewer N additions and less trimming.

Healthy nonsmoking adults and healthy children aged about 15-56 months donated peripheral blood. In the case of this clone: The antigen is not known.

What was sequenced was naive CD8+ T cells from blood. The receptor was derived from a human donor in good health.

The CDR3 coding sequence is TGTGCCAGTAGTACGGACAGGGAAGGTGACGAGACCCAGTACTTC. It yields the protein CASSTDREGDETQYF. The gene calls are TRBV19 and TRBJ2-5, with 8 nucleotides matching TRBD1. The CDR3 length is 15 residues. The V segment lost 4 bases and the J segment 5 bases; nucleotides outside the gene matches: 9. The germline gives CDR1 LNHDA, CDR2 SQIVND (reference sequence).